This TCR beta chain was recovered during a study of T cells in Graves' hyperthyroidism and ophthalmopathy. Study background: Specimen type is peripheral blood, collected at initial diagnosis prior to any treatment.

With regard to this clonotype: The antigen remains undetermined. A much larger clone differs by one base, so this may be a read error.

The CDR3 is 13 residues long. From germline, CDR1 is MRHNA and CDR2 SNTAGT. PBMCs stemmed from 10 ml fresh peripheral blood. Using RNA transcripts as the source, TCR beta CDR3 regions were amplified. Primed by the HTBI set, a first-round RT-PCR was run on the TCR CDR3. TCRdb re-called the multiplex PCR reads through MiXCR, storing one row per CDR3 protein. The table lists about 200,000 distinct CDR3 sequences, 17% of them singletons. Study-wide findings and caveats: Ophthalmopathy was distinguished from stable hyperthyroidism by 13 V-J signatures. Most expanded thyroid clonotypes above 0.001 recurred in blood.

Sequencing was carried out using blood. This receptor was identified in a man aged 45-65 years with Graves' hyperthyroidism. The chain links TRBV6-4 to TRBJ2-2; D gene ambiguous. The CDR3 sequence is CAGSYSTTGELFF. The DNA of the CDR3 is TGTGCCGGCAGTTACTCGACCACCGGGGAGCTGTTTTTT.